This TCR beta chain came from a study of cytomegalovirus exposure and HLA in healthy donors. The overall study: There were roughly 80 million unique TCRs (from HLA-typed donors) in an early data release. Whole-study findings and limits: The classifier, whose performance was assessed in both the original and validation cohorts, reportedly diagnosed cytomegalovirus status with high specificity and sensitivity. CMV serostatus was the sole immune exposure information available.

Looked up from germline, CDR1 is SEHNR and CDR2 is FQNEAQ (reference sequence). V lost 5 bases to trimming and J lost 14 bases, with 31 bases between them. The CDR3 is 17 residues long. While unrecorded immune exposures were likely, the donors were nominally healthy when sampled. 60 Vbeta and 13 Jbeta primers were used in PCR. Repertoires were generated with immunoSEQ multiplex PCR, while TCRdb's copy carries only in-frame clones and drops some. The sample shows about 230,000 clones, around 80% of them seen only once. With respect to this clone: The antigen is unknown.

The gene calls are TRBV7-9 and TRBJ2-1; D perhaps matches TRBD2 (7 bases). The receptor comes from a boy between 5 and 17 years old in good health and CMV-seronegative. The specimen sequenced was PBMCs. CDR3 residues: CASSPQFSEAGTYREFF. The CDR3 DNA follows: TGTGCCAGCAGCCCCCAGTTCTCAGAAGCGGGGACTTACAGGGAGTTCTTC.